This T cell receptor (beta chain) was profiled in a study of blood T cell repertoires in COVID-19. Turning to the study itself: Spain, Italy and the United States supplied samples that represented acute and convalescent COVID-19. From T cells, B-cell-depleted T cells, or PBMCs came the material, which was cDNA or gDNA.

Participants were aged about 18 to 100 years from around 24 US areas. In the original analysis: Amplification of reference gene primers provided the estimated nucleated cell counts. TCRdb's copy holds only in-frame clones and misses some; the assay was immunoSEQ multiplex PCR. Clonal size and the V and J genes are those of that table, whereas D and trimming came from the DNA. The data contain approximately 150,000 clones, more than 65% of them singletons. Trimming removed 2 bases from V and 4 bases from J, with 12 bases in between. This CDR3 has 15 residues. The germline V gene has CDR1 MDHEN and CDR2 SYDVKM.

This clonotype was obtained from a man between 60 and 75 years old who had recovered from COVID-19. The genes are TRBV28 and TRBJ1-5; possible D gene TRBD1, 6 bases. The sample was PBMCs or T cells enriched from blood (not recorded which). Here the CDR3 reads CASSLTGTINQPQHF. CDR3 coding DNA: TGTGCCAGCAGTTTAACCGGGACAATTAATCAGCCCCAGCATTTT. The whole variable domain, remainder taken from reference TRBV28 and TRBJ1-5, is DVKVTQSSRYLVKRTGEKVFLECVQDMDHENMFWYRQDPGLGLRLIYFSYDVKMKEKGDIPEGYSVSREKKERFSLILESASTNQTSMYLCASSLTGTINQPQHFGDGTRLSIL.